The present entry profiles one T cell receptor (beta chain) with its context. The antigen is unknown. No cell sorting was done before RNA was extracted from the tissue. Newly diagnosed lung cancer patients had thoracic surgery in China, August–late 2014, without prior chemotherapy. CDR1 MNHNS and CDR2 SASEGT come from the germline V gene. The length of the CDR3 is 16 residues. Trimming took 4 bases from V and 4 from J, leaving 19 bases between them. TCRbeta libraries were built with three rounds of nested PCR, modified from ARM-PCR. TCRdb re-derived calls from the multiplex PCR reads in MiXCR, one entry per CDR3 protein. This table has around 210,000 distinct CDR3 sequences, 60% to 85% appearing once. This sample was included in a study of tumor and adjacent non-tumor tissue in lung cancer. Study-level information: Each sample yielded roughly 4 million productive TCRbeta reads on average. General study findings and limits: Tumor tissue had significantly higher TCR diversity than normal lung. Higher tumor TCR diversity was associated with shorter survival.

The receptor's source is a man in his 60s with non-small cell lung cancer. Specimen: lung tumor tissue. The chain carries TRBV6-1 and TRBJ1-1; D might be TRBD1 (6 bases). CDR3 bases: TGTGCCAGCAGTGCCCAAGGGGGAGCGGGGGGCACTGAAGCTTTCTTT. It specifies CASSAQGGAGGTEAFF.